The TCR beta chain under discussion was sequenced for a study of a mutant IDH1 vaccine in newly diagnosed glioma. Study-wide results and limits: Any relationship between pseudoprogression and changes in top peripheral T cell clonotypes seemed absent.

This CDR3 is built from 15 residues. CDR1 SSHAT and CDR2 FNYEAQ come from the germline V gene (reference sequence). The data were produced by immunoSEQ multiplex PCR, yet TCRdb's version contains in-frame clones alone and is incomplete. Of approximately 43,000 clones in the sample, about four fifths were seen once. A note on this clone: Its antigen is unknown. Germline and junction disagree at one end, which may indicate a read error.

Regarding time point: week 23, last vaccination. Mutant IDH1 20-mer peptide, at 300 ug, made up each vaccine dose, with topical imiquimod. New WHO grade 3 or 4 astrocytomas that were IDH1-mutant and ATRX-lost had been found in donors. This chain connects TRBV7-7 to TRBJ2-5; 7 bases line up with TRBD2. The sequence was obtained from a woman in her forties with glioma. Some clones in this sample may be carry-over from other donors' samples. Sequencing was performed on PBMCs, taken from a glioma patient whose treatment included an IDH1 peptide vaccine. CDR3 sequence (DNA): TGTGCTAGCAGCCCCCTGGGGAGGGCTGAAGAGACCCAGTACTTC. Encoded protein: CASSPLGRAEETQYF.